The source of this TCR beta chain is a study of blood T cells in healthy people across ages. General study results and limits: Whereas aged donors had fewer naive CD4+ cells, long-lived donors had more of them and higher diversity.

A second PCR of about 7 to 12 cycles used a sample-barcoded 5' primer and a J-beta primer mix. Every sample produced at least 2.5 million CDR3-containing paired-end reads. MiXCR, run by TCRdb on the 5' RACE reads, gives a single entry per CDR3 protein. The data contain approximately 850,000 distinct CDR3 sequences, roughly 64% of them singletons. Healthy Caucasian individuals from Russia aged roughly 6 to 90 served as donors. Each donor gave roughly 9.8 milliliters of peripheral blood. The CDR3 spans 13 residues. Trimming pared 5 bases from V and 1 base from J, leaving 8 bases between. About this clonotype itself: Its antigen is undetermined.

The rearrangement joins TRBV12-3 or TRBV12-4 to TRBJ2-5, with D maybe TRBD2 (5 bases). The sequenced sample consisted of blood. This clonotype was sampled from a man aged 30 to 39 in good health. The CDR3 region is CASSPSSQETQYF. The CDR3 DNA sequence: TGTGCCAGCAGTCCTAGCTCCCAAGAGACCCAGTACTTC.